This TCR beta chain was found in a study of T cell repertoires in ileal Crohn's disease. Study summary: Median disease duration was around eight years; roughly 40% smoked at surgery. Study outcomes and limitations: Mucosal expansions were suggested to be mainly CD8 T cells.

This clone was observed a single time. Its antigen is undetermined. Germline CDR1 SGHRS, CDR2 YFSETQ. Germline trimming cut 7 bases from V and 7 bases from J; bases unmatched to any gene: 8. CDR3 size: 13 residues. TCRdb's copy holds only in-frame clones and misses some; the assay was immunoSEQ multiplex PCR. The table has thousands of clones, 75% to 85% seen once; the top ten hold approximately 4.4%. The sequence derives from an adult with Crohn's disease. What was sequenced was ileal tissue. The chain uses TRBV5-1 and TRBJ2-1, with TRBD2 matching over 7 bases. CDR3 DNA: TGCGCCAGCTATTCCCAGCGGGAAAATGAGCAGTTCTTC. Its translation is CASYSQRENEQFF.